This record covers a single T cell receptor beta chain. J lost 2 bases, V lost 6 bases, and 3 bases had no gene match. The germline V gene encodes CDR1 MNHEY and CDR2 SMNVEV (reference sequence). CDR3 length: 14 amino acids. This specimen comes from a study of CD8 T cells in Susac syndrome. After extraction with the RNeasy kit, roughly 0.45 to 1 ug of the RNA was reverse transcribed using random hexamers. The CDR3 of TCR beta was amplified by immunoSEQ multiplex PCR across 54 Vbeta and 13 Jbeta. TCRdb analysed the immunoSEQ multiplex PCR reads with MiXCR anew, one entry per CDR3 protein. Among over 100,000 distinct CDR3 sequences listed, 96% were seen once. CD8+ and CD4+ blood T cells underwent TCR beta sequencing. Controls matched for sex and age were healthy donors. TEMRA cells were FACS-enriched, with CD8+ and CD4+ T cells isolated negatively.

This clonotype was obtained from a human donor in good health. The sample taken for sequencing was CD4+ T cells from PBMCs. J is TRBJ1-4 and V is TRBV27, with TRBD1 matching 7 bases. The CDR3 DNA sequence: TGTGCCAGCAGAGAGACAGGGACTAATGAAAAACTGTTTTTT. Its protein product is CASRETGTNEKLFF.